The 22 T cell receptor beta chains presented below share a single source sample, sequenced in a study of spatial heterogeneity in lung cancer. TCRdb reanalysed the 5' RACE reads using MiXCR and keeps one entry per CDR3 protein. The table shows 45,000 to 55,000 distinct CDR3 sequences, with roughly 5% occurring only once. The time point is: sample taken at primary tumor resection. In each case, whole RNA from tumor, nontumor lung or frozen PBMC was sequenced unsorted. The sequencing here drew on PBMCs, taken at surgery. The source is a male donor with early-stage non-small cell lung cancer.

This clonotype rates as medium-sized. This chain connects TRBV7-9 to TRBJ2-5; D call uncertain. The CDR3 consists of 11 residues. Germline assignment: CDR1 SEHNR and CDR2 FQNEAQ (reference sequence). V lost 4 bases and J 5 bases, leaving 5 bases between the germline ends. The CDR3 loop is CASSSWETQYF. The CDR3 DNA reads as TGTGCCAGCAGCTCCTGGGAGACCCAGTACTTC.

This clonotype has at least ten counts. This sequence joins TRBV7-9 and TRBJ2-7; D perhaps matches TRBD2 (6 bases). Germline assignment: CDR1 SEHNR and CDR2 FQNEAQ (reference sequence). Trimming left V 10 bases short and J 7 bases short, with 14 bases between. This CDR3 contains 11 residues. CDR3 in DNA: TGTGCCATAACCGCCGGGACTGAGCAGTACTTC. It is translated as CAITAGTEQYF.

This clonotype was observed at least ten times. The V and J genes are TRBV29-1 and TRBJ2-5, with 13 bases fitting TRBD2. Germline loops: CDR1 SQVTM, CDR2 ANQGSEA. There are 18 residues in the CDR3. V was clipped by 5 bases and J by 1 base; unmatched bases: 13. CDR3 sequence reads: CSVHTTWTSGRFQETQYF. The CDR3 region has the DNA TGCAGCGTTCACACTACTTGGACTAGCGGGAGATTCCAAGAGACCCAGTACTTC.

This clonotype was counted ten times or more. This chain links TRBV5-1 with TRBJ2-7; TRBD2 aligns across 10 bases. With 4 bases clipped from V and 1 base from J, the junction kept 14 bases outside the gene matches. Germline CDR1 reads SGHRS; CDR2 reads YFSETQ. CDR3 length: 18 residues. CDR3 bases: TGCGCCAGCAGCCCGGGCGTGGCTAGCGGGAGACCGTCCTACGAGCAGTACTTC. Its protein is CASSPGVASGRPSYEQYF.

There are many counts of this clonotype. The chain has TRBV7-6 and TRBJ2-2; 10 bases are shared with TRBD2. CDR3 length: 19 amino acids. Germline values: CDR1 SGHVS, CDR2 FNYEAQ. V lost 2 bases to trimming and J lost 1 base; unmatched junction nucleotides: 10. This CDR3 reads CASSLPIGLAVLNTGELFF. The CDR3 nucleotides read TGTGCCAGCAGCTTACCCATCGGACTAGCGGTACTGAACACCGGGGAGCTGTTTTTT.

This clonotype turned up a few times. The chain is built from TRBV4-1 and TRBJ2-1, with 10 positions matching TRBD2. Germline CDR1 is MGHRA and CDR2 is YSYEKL. Trimming at V came to 1 base and at J to 3 bases, leaving 9 bases not matched to a gene. The CDR3 runs to 18 residues. The CDR3 sequence: CASSQGLIAGGRYNEQFF. The CDR3 bases are TGCGCCAGCAGCCAAGGGTTAATAGCGGGAGGTCGCTACAATGAGCAGTTCTTC.

This clonotype was seen ten or more times. This chain uses TRBV19 with TRBJ2-7, with TRBD2 matching over 11 bases. CDR1 and CDR2 from the germline V gene are LNHDA and SQIVND (reference sequence). V shed 3 bases and J 5 bases; nucleotides not matched to a gene: 6. The CDR3 is made up of 15 amino acids. This CDR3 reads CASSISGTSGDEQYF. DNA of the CDR3: TGTGCCAGTAGTATTTCCGGGACTAGCGGCGACGAGCAGTACTTC.

Turning to this clonotype: Since a much larger clone is just one base distant, this may be a read error. The rearrangement joins TRBV12-3 or TRBV12-4 to TRBJ2-5; D possibly corresponds to TRBD2 (6 bases). Between the trimmed V and J ends, which lost 3 bases and 2 bases, there was a span of 16 bases. This CDR3 comprises 16 residues. CDR3 amino acids: CASSFAQRVRQETQYF. Written as DNA, the CDR3 is TGTGCCAGCAGTTTTGCGCAGCGGGTCCGGCAAGAGACCCAGTACTTC.

This clonotype was picked up a small number of times. The genes are TRBV20-1 and TRBJ2-7, with a possible D match to TRBD1 (6 bases). Germline V gene sequence: CDR1 DFQATT, CDR2 SNEGSKA (reference sequence). The CDR3 totals 13 residues. The V end was cut by 5 bases, the J end by 1 base, with 12 bases between. As DNA, the CDR3 is TGCAGTGCTCGGGCGGACAGATCCTACGAGCAGTACTTC. The encoded protein is CSARADRSYEQYF.

There are many counts of this clonotype. V usage is TRBV7-6 and J usage is TRBJ2-1; 9 bases align to TRBD2. From germline, CDR1 is SGHVS and CDR2 FNYEAQ. CDR3 size: 18 residues. Losses at the gene ends were 5 bases for V and 5 bases for J; bases not matched to a gene: 16. Here the CDR3 reads CASSRSGATTSGNNEQFF. The DNA for the CDR3 is TGTGCCAGCAGCCGAAGCGGTGCAACGACTAGCGGCAACAATGAGCAGTTCTTC.

This chain joins TRBV11-3 and TRBJ2-3, with TRBD2 matching 10 bases. Germline values: CDR1 SGHNT, CDR2 YENEEA. V dropped 4 bases and J dropped 2; count of bases not matched to a gene: 6. This CDR3 has 16 residues. CDR3 coding DNA: TGTGCCAGCAGCTCGACTAGCGGGCTTCTCACAGATACGCAGTATTTT. This gives the protein CASSSTSGLLTDTQYF. Full variable domain (remainder filled in from reference TRBV11-3 and TRBJ2-3): EAGVVQSPRYKIIEKKQPVAFWCNPISGHNTLYWYLQNLGQGPELLIRYENEEAVDDSQLPKDRFSAERLKGVDSTLKIQPAELGDSAVYLCASSSTSGLLTDTQYFGPGTRLTVL.

Ten or more counts support this clonotype. The chain uses TRBV12-3 or TRBV12-4 and TRBJ1-5; TRBD1 agrees at 7 bases. Trimming at V came to 5 bases and at J to 2 bases, leaving 6 bases not matched to a gene. This CDR3 has 15 amino acids. This CDR3 is CASSAQGSGNQPQHF. The CDR3 coding sequence is TGTGCCAGCAGTGCACAGGGGAGTGGCAATCAGCCCCAGCATTTT.

This clonotype was seen ten or more times. This sequence joins TRBV20-1 and TRBJ1-5, with D uncertain. This CDR3 is built from 13 residues. Per germline, CDR1 DFQATT and CDR2 SNEGSKA (reference sequence). V lost 7 bases and J lost 3, with 13 bases in between. CDR3 amino acids: CSVRPGFNQPQHF. The CDR3, as DNA: TGCAGTGTCAGACCCGGGTTCAATCAGCCCCAGCATTTT.

This clonotype was picked up many times. The rearrangement uses TRBV7-2 and TRBJ2-7, with D tentatively TRBD1 or TRBD2 (5 bases each). In germline, CDR1 is SGHTA, CDR2 FQGNSA. With 0 bases removed from V and 4 bases from J, the gap between germline ends came to 13 bases. The CDR3 length is 15 residues. This CDR3 is CASSLAGGRVYEQYF. The CDR3 nucleotides read TGTGCCAGCAGCTTAGCTGGAGGCAGGGTGTACGAGCAGTACTTC.

The sample holds a few counts of this clonotype. The CDR3 sequence: CASSSAGQTLYEQYF. The CDR3 DNA follows: TGCGCCAGCAGCTCGGCGGGACAGACCCTCTACGAGCAGTACTTC. The rearrangement uses TRBV5-1 and TRBJ2-7; D possibly corresponds to TRBD1 (7 bases). This CDR3 is built from 15 residues. Germline V gene lookup returns CDR1 SGHRS and CDR2 YFSETQ. The germline V and J ends were trimmed by 3 bases and 3 bases, with 16 bases remaining between them. The variable domain in full, completed from reference TRBV5-1 and TRBJ2-7, reads KAGVTQTPRYLIKTRGQQVTLSCSPISGHRSVSWYQQTPGQGLQFLFEYFSETQRNKGNFPGRFSGRQFSNSRSEMNVSTLELGDSALYLCASSSAGQTLYEQYFGPGTRLTVT.

This clonotype was seen ten or more times. The chain carries TRBV12-3 or TRBV12-4 and TRBJ2-7; no firm D call. Trimming shortened V by 3 bases and J by 7 bases, and 10 bases separated the two germline ends. The CDR3 is made up of 12 amino acids. The CDR3 coding sequence is TGTGCCAGCAGTTTCAGTGACACTGAGCAGTACTTC. Translating it yields CASSFSDTEQYF.

This clonotype was seen only a few times. A much larger clone differs from this one at a single base, so this may be a read error. J is TRBJ1-1 and V is TRBV7-9, with D possibly matching TRBD1 (6 bases). From germline, CDR1 is SEHNR and CDR2 FQNEAQ (reference sequence). The length of the CDR3 is 13 residues. The chain's CDR3 is CGSSWGQNTEAFF. The DNA for the CDR3 is TGTGGCAGCAGCTGGGGACAGAACACTGAAGCTTTCTTT.

This clonotype showed up many times. This rearrangement joins TRBV6-5 to TRBJ2-2; 7 bases are a match to TRBD2. The CDR3 totals 15 residues. Looked up from germline, CDR1 is MNHEY and CDR2 is SVGAGI. V lost 6 bases to trimming and J lost 1 base; unmatched junction nucleotides: 5. CDR3 DNA sequence: TGTGCCAGCAGGGCAGCGGGAATGAACACCGGGGAGCTGTTTTTT. As protein: CASRAAGMNTGELFF.

This clonotype was observed at least ten times. The chain carries TRBV15 and TRBJ2-2; D is perhaps TRBD1 or TRBD2 (6 bases each). The CDR3 runs to 17 residues. The germline V gene has CDR1 LNHNV and CDR2 YYDKDF (reference sequence). Trimming shortened V by 4 bases and J by 1 base, and 16 bases separated the two germline ends. In DNA, the CDR3 is TGTGCCACCAGCACCCGGTGGGGGGCCTTGAACACCGGGGAGCTGTTTTTT. As protein: CATSTRWGALNTGELFF.

This clonotype is categorized as hyperexpanded (1% or more). The chain has TRBV24-1 and TRBJ2-1; 11 nucleotides align to TRBD1. The trim removed 4 bases at V and 5 bases at J, leaving 6 bases unmatched. The CDR3 is 16 amino acids. Germline V gene lookup returns CDR1 KGHDR and CDR2 SFDVKD. CDR3 in amino acids: CATSDPGTGGHNEQFF. As DNA, the CDR3 is TGTGCCACCAGTGACCCCGGGACAGGGGGACACAATGAGCAGTTCTTC.

In its sample, this clonotype was seen many times. The genes are TRBV20-1 and TRBJ2-1; 9 nucleotides match TRBD2. Germline V gives CDR1 DFQATT, CDR2 SNEGSKA (reference sequence). J gave up 5 bases and V 6 bases, and 8 bases lay outside the gene matches. The CDR3 runs to 14 residues. DNA of the CDR3: TGCAGTGCCGGGCGGACTAGCGATAACAATGAGCAGTTCTTC. It is translated as CSAGRTSDNNEQFF.

This clonotype showed up many times. The rearrangement joins TRBV6-2 or TRBV6-3 to TRBJ2-7, with D hard to call. V lost 6 bases and J lost 7, with 16 bases in between. There are 13 residues in the CDR3. Looked up from germline, CDR1 is MNHEY and CDR2 is SVGEGT. The CDR3 DNA reads TGTGCCAGCAGCCGGATTAACATGGGGGAGCAGTACTTC. Translation gives CASSRINMGEQYF.